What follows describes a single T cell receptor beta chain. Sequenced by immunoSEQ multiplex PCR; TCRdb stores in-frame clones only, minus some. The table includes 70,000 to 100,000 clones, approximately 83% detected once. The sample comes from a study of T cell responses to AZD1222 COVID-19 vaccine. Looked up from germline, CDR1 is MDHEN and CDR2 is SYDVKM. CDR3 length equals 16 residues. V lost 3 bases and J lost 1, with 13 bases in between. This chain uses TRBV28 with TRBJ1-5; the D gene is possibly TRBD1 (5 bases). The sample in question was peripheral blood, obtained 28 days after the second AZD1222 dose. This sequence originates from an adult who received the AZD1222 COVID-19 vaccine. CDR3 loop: CASSFSRRVSNQPQHF. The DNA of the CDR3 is TGTGCCAGCAGTTTTTCTCGCAGGGTAAGCAATCAGCCCCAGCATTTT.